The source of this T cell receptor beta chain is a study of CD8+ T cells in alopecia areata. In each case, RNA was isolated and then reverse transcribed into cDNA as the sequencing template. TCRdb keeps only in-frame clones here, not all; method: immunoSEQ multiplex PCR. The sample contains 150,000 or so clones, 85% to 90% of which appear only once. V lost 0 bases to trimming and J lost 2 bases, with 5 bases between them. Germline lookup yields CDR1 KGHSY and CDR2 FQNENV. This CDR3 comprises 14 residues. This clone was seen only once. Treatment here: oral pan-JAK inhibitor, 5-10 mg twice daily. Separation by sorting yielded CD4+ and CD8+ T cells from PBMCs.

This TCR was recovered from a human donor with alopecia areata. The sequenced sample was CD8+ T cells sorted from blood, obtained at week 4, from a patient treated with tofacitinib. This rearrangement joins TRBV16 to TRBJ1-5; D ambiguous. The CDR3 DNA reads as TGTGCCAGCAGCCAATCAACCGGCAATCAGCCCCAGCATTTT. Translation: CASSQSTGNQPQHF. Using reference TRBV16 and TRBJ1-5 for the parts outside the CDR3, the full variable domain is GEEVAQTPKHLVRGEGQKAKLYCAPIKGHSYVFWYQQVLKNEFKFLISFQNENVFDETGMPKERFSAKCLPNSPCSLEIQATKLEDSAVYFCASSQSTGNQPQHFGDGTRLSIL.